This T cell receptor beta chain was documented in a study of blood T cell dynamics during melanoma immunotherapy. CDR3 length equals 15 residues. V shed 4 bases, J shed 4 bases, and the junction held 8 bases outside the gene matches. Looked up from germline, CDR1 is SGDLS and CDR2 is YYNGEE. Here immunoSEQ multiplex PCR was the method, and the copy in TCRdb shows in-frame clones only, minus some. The table shows 5,500 to 6,500 clones, with about 85% occurring only once. The time point denotes: pre-treatment baseline. This sequence joins TRBV9 and TRBJ2-1, with 7 nucleotides matching TRBD1. The sequenced sample was blood, obtained from a patient treated with checkpoint blockade. The clonotype was recovered from a human donor with melanoma. The CDR3 coding sequence is TGTGCCAGCAGCCTTCAAGGGGGCCTTTACAATGAGCAGTTCTTC. This encodes CASSLQGGLYNEQFF.